The 29 T cell receptor beta chains reported below all come from one sample, sequenced in a study of shared clonotypes between healthy human individuals. Clones were sequenced by immunoSEQ multiplex PCR, and TCRdb holds only the in-frame ones, with some missing. This sample yields around 2.1 million clones, of which approximately 94% are seen a single time; around 0.13% belongs to the top ten. Sequenced material: naive CD4+ T cells sorted from blood. Subset of the sample: CD45RA+ positively selected. The source is a man younger than 35 in good health.

The chain couples TRBV18 to TRBJ2-3; D might be TRBD2 (6 bases). The CDR3 sequence is 14 residues long. Germline V gives CDR1 KGHSH, CDR2 LQKENI. V shed 2 bases and J shed 4 bases, with 10 bases lying between them. The CDR3 coding sequence is TGTGCCAGCTCACCAGGGGGACTCGCAGATACGCAGTATTTT. This codes for CASSPGGLADTQYF.

The chain couples TRBV5-4 to TRBJ1-1; no reliable D call. Between the trimmed V and J ends, which lost 2 bases and 3 bases, there was a span of 14 bases. The CDR3 contains 15 residues. Per germline, CDR1 SGHNT and CDR2 YYREEE (reference sequence). CDR3 residues: CASSFPRGLDTEAFF. As DNA, the CDR3 is TGTGCCAGCAGCTTCCCCCGCGGTCTAGACACTGAAGCTTTCTTT.

This chain links TRBV10-3 with TRBJ2-3, with 11 nucleotides matching TRBD2. After removal of 10 bases from V and 2 bases from J, the junction contained 2 bases not matched to a gene. Per germline, CDR1 ENHRY and CDR2 SYGVKD. CDR3 length equals 13 residues. CDR3 DNA sequence: TGTGCCAGTAGCGGGAGGGACACAGATACGCAGTATTTT. Translated: CASSGRDTDTQYF.

The chain recombines TRBV13 with TRBJ2-3; 9 bases align to TRBD1. This CDR3 is 16 amino acids long. The germline V gene encodes CDR1 PRHDT and CDR2 FYEKMQ (reference sequence). V was clipped by 5 bases and J by 4 bases; unmatched bases: 10. This CDR3 is CASSPSGTGQSDTQYF. The CDR3 nucleotides are TGTGCCAGCAGCCCCTCCGGGACAGGGCAATCAGATACGCAGTATTTT. Looking up the rest from reference TRBV13 and TRBJ2-3 gives the full variable domain: AAGVIQSPRHLIKEKRETATLKCYPIPRHDTVYWYQQGPGQDPQFLISFYEKMQSDKGSIPDRFSAQQFSDYHSELNMSSLELGDSALYFCASSPSGTGQSDTQYFGPGTRLTVL.

As for this clone: Additional DNA sequences in this sample encode the identical CDR3. The rearrangement uses TRBV10-3 and TRBJ1-1; 8 bases are a match to TRBD1. This CDR3 is built from 13 residues. CDR1 is ENHRY and CDR2 is SYGVKD in the germline V gene. The junction had 2 bases not matched to a gene; V was cut back by 6 bases and J by 2 bases. CDR3 region: CAISGQGNTEAFF. DNA of the CDR3: TGTGCCATCAGCGGACAGGGAAACACTGAAGCTTTCTTT.

The chain joins TRBV5-1 to TRBJ2-7; D call uncertain. The CDR3 sequence is 13 residues long. The V gene's germline CDR1 is SGHRS and CDR2 YFSETQ. V was clipped by 0 bases and J by 3 bases, with 7 bases between them. The CDR3 reads CASSLAPIYEQYF. The CDR3 DNA reads as TGCGCCAGCAGCTTGGCCCCGATCTACGAGCAGTACTTC.

The chain links TRBV6-5 to TRBJ2-1; 7 bases match TRBD2. CDR1 is MNHEY, CDR2 SVGAGI, per germline. Germline trimming cut 0 bases from V and 6 bases from J; bases unmatched to any gene: 8. The CDR3 is 16 amino acids. DNA for the CDR3: TGTGCCAGCAGTTACTCGAGAACGGGGGGTGTCAATGAGCAGTTCTTC. Amino acid sequence: CASSYSRTGGVNEQFF.

The chain couples TRBV5-1 to TRBJ2-7; either TRBD1 or TRBD2 may fit D (5 bases each). This CDR3 has 15 residues. Germline assignment: CDR1 SGHRS and CDR2 YFSETQ. V lost 1 base and J 2 bases, leaving 13 bases between the germline ends. The CDR3 DNA reads as TGCGCCAGCAGCTTGATGAGCGGCAGGGCCTACGAGCAGTACTTC. Translation: CASSLMSGRAYEQYF.

V and J are TRBV6-1 and TRBJ2-7; D remains ambiguous. Germline CDR1 is MNHNS and CDR2 is SASEGT. This CDR3 has 13 amino acids. Trimming stripped 2 bases from V and 3 bases from J, with 8 bases between. The CDR3 sequence: CASSEWMYYEQYF. The CDR3 nucleotides are TGTGCCAGCAGTGAATGGATGTACTACGAGCAGTACTTC.

This clone was counted a single time. Other DNA sequences of this sample code for an identical CDR3. The chain combines TRBV29-1 with TRBJ1-2; D is ambiguous. This CDR3 has 13 residues. CDR1 SQVTM and CDR2 ANQGSEA come from the germline V gene. V lost 4 bases, J lost 5 bases, and 14 bases lay in between. The DNA for the CDR3 is TGCAGCGTTGCCCCCCGTTTAGGGTATGGCTACACCTTC. Protein product: CSVAPRLGYGYTF.

Concerning this clone: The sample carries other DNA sequences with the same CDR3. The chain recombines TRBV19 with TRBJ1-5; D is unresolved. The CDR3 is 14 amino acids. CDR1 and CDR2 (germline): LNHDA, SQIVND (reference sequence). Trimming stripped 3 bases from V and 4 bases from J, with 10 bases between. DNA of the CDR3: TGTGCCAGTAGTATTCGTGGAGGGAATCAGCCCCAGCATTTT. It is translated as CASSIRGGNQPQHF. Drawing the rest from reference TRBV19 and TRBJ1-5, the complete variable domain is DGGITQSPKYLFRKEGQNVTLSCEQNLNHDAMYWYRQDPGQGLRLIYYSQIVNDFQKGDIAEGYSVSREKKESFPLTVTSAQKNPTAFYLCASSIRGGNQPQHFGDGTRLSIL.

The gene calls are TRBV29-1 and TRBJ1-3; D possibly corresponds to TRBD1 (5 bases). V gave up 4 bases and J gave up 1 base, with 11 bases separating them. The CDR3 has 14 amino acids. CDR1 is SQVTM and CDR2 is ANQGSEA in the germline V gene. CDR3 coding DNA: TGCAGCGTTGTCCCCAGGGAATCTGGAAACACCATATATTTT. It codes for CSVVPRESGNTIYF.

The chain carries TRBV10-3 and TRBJ1-1; 9 bases agree with TRBD1. Unmatched junction bases numbered 3, after V lost 6 bases and J lost 1 base. Germline CDR1 ENHRY, CDR2 SYGVKD. This CDR3 region has 14 residues. The CDR3 loop is CAIRGDRANTEAFF. The CDR3 bases are TGTGCCATCAGGGGGGACAGGGCGAACACTGAAGCTTTCTTT.

The chain couples TRBV7-2 to TRBJ1-1; D ambiguous. V was pared by 2 bases and J by 4 bases, with 11 bases between. This CDR3 is built from 14 residues. Germline V gives CDR1 SGHTA, CDR2 FQGNSA. CDR3: CASSLSGVVTEAFF. The CDR3 DNA follows: TGTGCCAGCAGCTTATCGGGAGTAGTCACTGAAGCTTTCTTT.

The gene calls are TRBV11-1 and TRBJ2-7; no clear D. The CDR3 totals 13 residues. Between the trimmed V and J ends, which lost 5 bases and 0 bases, there was a span of 8 bases. Germline CDR1 SGHAT, CDR2 FQDESV (reference sequence). The CDR3 spells CASSPWNSYEQYF. The DNA of the CDR3 is TGTGCCAGCAGCCCCTGGAACTCCTACGAGCAGTACTTC.

This chain connects TRBV30 to TRBJ2-6; perhaps TRBD2 as D (6 bases). Germline V gene lookup returns CDR1 GTSNPN and CDR2 SVGIG (reference sequence). With 2 bases removed from V and 2 bases from J, the gap between germline ends came to 10 bases. CDR3 size: 15 residues. For the CDR3, the DNA is TGTGCCTGGAGTCCGGGGGTGCCTGGGGCCAACGTCCTGACTTTC. This encodes CAWSPGVPGANVLTF.

About this clone itself: This specimen includes other DNA sequences encoding the same CDR3. This chain joins TRBV5-1 and TRBJ2-2; D not certain. Germline V lookup: CDR1 SGHRS, CDR2 YFSETQ. The CDR3 runs 14 residues. V was pared by 2 bases and J by 0 bases, with 5 bases between. CDR3 DNA sequence: TGCGCCAGCAGCTTCTCGGCGAACACCGGGGAGCTGTTTTTT. Its translation is CASSFSANTGELFF.

This clone was picked up a small number of times. This rearrangement joins TRBV6-1 to TRBJ1-5, with 8 bases matching TRBD1. The CDR3 consists of 13 residues. Germline V gene sequence: CDR1 MNHNS, CDR2 SASEGT. V gave up 5 bases and J gave up 4 bases; unmatched junction bases: 1. The CDR3 loop reads CASSRTGNQPQHF. CDR3 coding DNA: TGTGCCAGCAGTCGGACAGGGAATCAGCCCCAGCATTTT.

For the CDR3, the DNA is TGTGCCAGTAGTACCCGGGACGGGAATGGCTACACCTTC. Encoded protein: CASSTRDGNGYTF. The chain is built from TRBV19 and TRBJ1-2; TRBD1 is a possible D gene (5 bases). The germline V gene encodes CDR1 LNHDA and CDR2 SQIVND (reference sequence). The CDR3 runs 13 residues. The V end lost 4 bases, the J end lost 6 bases, and 12 bases lay between the germline ends.

The chain links TRBV6-1 to TRBJ2-1; 12 bases map to TRBD2. CDR1 and CDR2 from the germline V gene are MNHNS and SASEGT. V lost 2 bases, J lost 0 bases, and 5 bases stayed unmatched. The CDR3 totals 18 residues. The DNA of the CDR3 is TGTGCCAGCAGTGAACGCGGACTAGCGGGGAGCTCCTACAATGAGCAGTTCTTC. Translation gives CASSERGLAGSSYNEQFF.

The V gene is TRBV27, the J gene TRBJ2-1, with TRBD2 identical over 12 bases. The CDR3 has 15 residues. The germline V gene encodes CDR1 MNHEY and CDR2 SMNVEV (reference sequence). V lost 4 bases, J lost 9 bases, and 7 bases stayed unmatched. This CDR3 is CASSSGLAGRGEQFF. The CDR3 bases are TGTGCCAGCAGTTCGGGACTAGCGGGCAGGGGTGAGCAGTTCTTC.

The chain uses TRBV9 and TRBJ2-7; TRBD2 matches 15 bases. The germline CDR1 and CDR2 sequences are SGDLS and YYNGEE. The CDR3 sequence is 16 residues long. Trimming took 0 bases from V and 7 from J; bases not matched to a gene: 5. The CDR3 sequence: CASSVGGLAGGFEQYF. Written as DNA, the CDR3 is TGTGCCAGCAGCGTAGGGGGACTAGCGGGAGGATTTGAGCAGTACTTC.

This chain uses TRBV5-1 with TRBJ2-7, with TRBD1 matching over 11 bases. The V and J ends lost 3 bases and 7 bases, in that order; junction bases with no gene match: 6. The germline gives CDR1 SGHRS, CDR2 YFSETQ. The CDR3 consists of 14 residues. CDR3 nucleotides: TGCGCCAGCAGCTGGACAGGGGGCAGTTGGGAGCAGTACTTC. Translated: CASSWTGGSWEQYF.

V gene TRBV6-5 combines with J gene TRBJ2-5; 7 bases line up with TRBD1. Germline V gene sequence: CDR1 MNHEY, CDR2 SVGAGI. V gave up 4 bases and J gave up 8 bases; unmatched junction bases: 13. This CDR3 spans 15 amino acids. CDR3 region: CASSSTTGKGDTQYF. In DNA, the CDR3 is TGTGCCAGCAGTTCGACGACAGGGAAGGGGGACACCCAGTACTTC.

V is TRBV5-1 and J is TRBJ2-5; D possibly corresponds to TRBD2 (6 bases). Germline values: CDR1 SGHRS, CDR2 YFSETQ. The CDR3 spans 14 residues. Trimming removed 4 bases from V and 2 bases from J, with 12 bases in between. CDR3 protein: CASSGGLLQETQYF. The CDR3 DNA reads as TGCGCCAGCAGCGGGGGACTGCTACAAGAGACCCAGTACTTC. The whole variable domain, remainder taken from reference TRBV5-1 and TRBJ2-5, is KAGVTQTPRYLIKTRGQQVTLSCSPISGHRSVSWYQQTPGQGLQFLFEYFSETQRNKGNFPGRFSGRQFSNSRSEMNVSTLELGDSALYLCASSGGLLQETQYFGPGTRLLVL.

The CDR3 is CASSVGHRDSGEQYF. CDR3 in DNA: TGTGCCAGCAGCGTAGGACACAGGGATAGCGGCGAGCAGTACTTC. J is TRBJ2-7 and V is TRBV9, with D possibly called TRBD1 or TRBD2 (6 bases each). Germline V gene data show CDR1 as SGDLS and CDR2 as YYNGEE. The CDR3 runs 15 residues. V was clipped by 0 bases and J by 6 bases, with 16 bases between them. Together with reference TRBV9 and TRBJ2-7, the CDR3 gives the full variable domain: DSGVTQTPKHLITATGQRVTLRCSPRSGDLSVYWYQQSLDQGLQFLIQYYNGEERAKGNILERFSAQQFPDLHSELNLSSLELGDSALYFCASSVGHRDSGEQYFGPGTRLTVT.

Comment on this clone: The same CDR3 also results from other DNA sequences found in this sample. The rearrangement joins TRBV29-1 to TRBJ1-2; D gene uncertain. Germline loops: CDR1 SQVTM, CDR2 ANQGSEA. V dropped 5 bases and J dropped 4 bases, with 8 bases sitting between them. CDR3 length: 11 residues. CDR3 DNA: TGCAGCGTTCTGGGAGGCTATGGCTACACCTTC. Its protein is CSVLGGYGYTF.

The chain couples TRBV29-1 to TRBJ1-1; 7 nucleotides agree with TRBD1. The germline V gene has CDR1 SQVTM and CDR2 ANQGSEA. The CDR3 extends over 11 amino acids. The V gene end was trimmed by 6 bases and the J gene end by 6 bases; junction bases not matched to a gene: 4. This CDR3 reads CSVNRGPEAFF. The CDR3 coding sequence is TGCAGCGTAAACAGGGGACCTGAAGCTTTCTTT.

V and J are TRBV5-4 and TRBJ1-2, with 8 bases that match TRBD1. This CDR3 contains 15 residues. CDR1 and CDR2 (germline): SGHNT, YYREEE (reference sequence). The trim removed 4 bases at V and 2 bases at J, leaving 7 bases unmatched. The CDR3 reads CASSPGQGGNYGYTF. The CDR3 coding sequence is TGTGCCAGCAGCCCTGGACAGGGAGGAAACTATGGCTACACCTTC.